This is a list of T cell receptor beta chains from one sample in a study of blood T cell repertoires in COVID-19. Profiled with immunoSEQ multiplex PCR; TCRdb holds only in-frame clones, not every one. The repertoire includes around 370,000 clones, around 89% of them detected once, and roughly 1.2% sits in the top ten. Sequencing was done on a sample of PBMCs or T cells enriched from blood (not recorded which). Receptor source: a woman under 30 who had recovered from COVID-19. The CDR3 runs from the conserved cysteine through the conserved F or W. A D gene is named only where the DNA matches it firmly. Not every row has a clone size; where given, it reads once, few, many or a size class.

j_call,d_call,v_call,clone_size,cdr3_nt,cdr3_aa
TRBJ1-6,NA,TRBV9,NA,TGTGCCAGCAGCGCAGGTCTCTCCTATAATTCACCCCTCCACTTT,CASSAGLSYNSPLHF
TRBJ1-5,NA,TRBV28,NA,TGTGCCAGCAGTTTTAACAGGTACAGCAATCAGCCCCAGCATTTT,CASSFNRYSNQPQHF
TRBJ2-1,TRBD2,TRBV9,NA,TGTGCCAGCAGCGTAGGGCACGGGGGGGCATCTGAGCAGTTCTTC,CASSVGHGGASEQFF
TRBJ2-2,TRBD1,TRBV5-1,NA,TGCGCCAGCGGTAAGGGGGCAGGCACCGGGGAGCTGTTTTTT,CASGKGAGTGELFF
TRBJ2-7,NA,TRBV6-1,NA,TGTGCCAGCAGTGCCGGGGCCGGGACAAGGGGCTACGAGCAGTACTTC,CASSAGAGTRGYEQYF
TRBJ2-3,NA,TRBV11-3,NA,TGTGCCAGCAGCCTTAGCACAGATACGCAGTATTTT,CASSLSTDTQYF
TRBJ2-7,TRBD2,TRBV3-1/TRBV3-2,NA,TGTGCCAGCAGCCCGGGACTAGCCTACCGGCAGGGCGAGCAGTACTTC,CASSPGLAYRQGEQYF
TRBJ2-5,TRBD2,TRBV19,once,TGTGCCATTCCGGGACTAGCGTACGAAAAAGAGACCCAGTACTTC,CAIPGLAYEKETQYF
TRBJ1-5,NA,TRBV30,NA,TGTGCCTGGAGTTGGGACACCAATCAGCCCCAGCATTTT,CAWSWDTNQPQHF
TRBJ2-2,TRBD2,TRBV18,NA,TGTGCCAGCTCACCATGGGGGGGACGAAACACCGGGGAGCTGTTTTTT,CASSPWGGRNTGELFF
TRBJ2-1,TRBD2,TRBV7-9,NA,TGTGCCAGCAGCCACCTTAGCGGGGGCTCCTACAATGAGCAGTTCTTC,CASSHLSGGSYNEQFF
TRBJ1-2,TRBD1,TRBV30,NA,TGTGCCTGGCACGGACAGGGTTTCTATGGCTACACCTTC,CAWHGQGFYGYTF
TRBJ1-6,NA,TRBV19,few,TGTGCCAGTAGTATAATGAGGACAGCTAATTCACCCCTCCACTTT,CASSIMRTANSPLHF
TRBJ2-7,TRBD1,TRBV5-4,NA,TGTGCCAGCAGCTCTAAAAAGACCGGGACAGGGTCCTACGAGCAGTACTTC,CASSSKKTGTGSYEQYF
TRBJ2-7,TRBD2,TRBV13,NA,TGTGCCAGCAGCTCCGGTTGGGGAGGCGGGGGCTACGAGCAGTACTTC,CASSSGWGGGGYEQYF
TRBJ1-5,TRBD1,TRBV6-4,few,TGTGCCAGCAGTGACCAGGTCCTGGGACAGCAAGACGCCGAAGGCGGCAATCAGCCCCAGCATTTT,CASSDQVLGQQDAEGGNQPQHF
TRBJ2-2,TRBD2,TRBV7-7,many,TGTGCTAGCAGCTCGGGAAGACTAGCGGGGTACACCGGGGAGCTGTTTTTT,CASSSGRLAGYTGELFF
TRBJ1-5,NA,TRBV6-1,few,TGTGCCAGCAGTGAAAGAATGTTGGCGGCTGATAATAGCAATCAGCCCCAGCATTTT,CASSERMLAADNSNQPQHF
TRBJ2-7,NA,TRBV19,few,TGTGCCAGTAGCCCGACAGGTGACGAGCAGTACTTC,CASSPTGDEQYF
TRBJ2-5,NA,TRBV14,NA,TGTGCCAGCAGCCTTAGAGATGGTAGGGGCCAAGAGACCCAGTACTTC,CASSLRDGRGQETQYF
TRBJ1-1,NA,TRBV28,NA,TGTGCCAGCAGTTTGCGCTCTGAAGCTTTCTTT,CASSLRSEAFF
TRBJ1-5,NA,TRBV14,NA,TGTGCCAGCAGCCAAGACCTGAGGGATAGCAATCAGCCCCAGCATTTT,CASSQDLRDSNQPQHF
TRBJ1-1,NA,TRBV7-7,NA,TGTGCTAGCAGCTTATCCCCTTCCACAGGGCGGAACACTGAAGCTTTCTTT,CASSLSPSTGRNTEAFF
TRBJ1-1,TRBD1,TRBV27,NA,TGTGCCAGCAGTTTACACAGGGGAGGAACTGAAGCTTTCTTT,CASSLHRGGTEAFF
TRBJ2-6,TRBD1,TRBV9,NA,TGTGCCAGCAGCGTGATGGGACAGGGACCCTCTGGGGCCAACGTCCTGACTTTC,CASSVMGQGPSGANVLTF
TRBJ1-2,TRBD1,TRBV19,NA,TGTGCCAGTACCCCTAGGACAGGGGGAGGGCATGGCTACACCTTC,CASTPRTGGGHGYTF
TRBJ1-1,NA,TRBV6-2/TRBV6-3,once,TGTGCCAGCAGCCTGAGGGAGGACACTGAAGCTTTCTTT,CASSLREDTEAFF
TRBJ1-6,NA,TRBV4-1,NA,TGCGCCAGCAGCCAAGCGCGGACTGCGGGCGCCAATTCACCCCTCCACTTT,CASSQARTAGANSPLHF
TRBJ1-5,NA,TRBV6-1,once,TGTGCCAGCAGTGAGCAGGTCCATAGCAATCAGCCCCAGCATTTT,CASSEQVHSNQPQHF
TRBJ1-4,TRBD1,TRBV7-3,NA,TGTGCCAGCAGCTTAACAGGGGGCTTTGGAGAAAAACTGTTTTTT,CASSLTGGFGEKLFF
TRBJ2-6,TRBD1,TRBV14,once,TGTGCCAGCAGCCCAGGGTTCCGGGACAGGGGTTACGGGGCCAACGTCCTGACTTTC,CASSPGFRDRGYGANVLTF
TRBJ1-1,TRBD1,TRBV4-1,NA,TGCGCCGGGGGATGGGACAGGAACACTGAAGCTTTCTTT,CAGGWDRNTEAFF
TRBJ2-7,NA,TRBV9,NA,TGTGCCAGCAGCTACACGGAGTTCGGCGAGCAGTACTTC,CASSYTEFGEQYF
TRBJ1-4,TRBD1,TRBV24-1,NA,TGTGCCACCAGTGAAGGACAGGGTGCAACTAATGAAAAACTGTTTTTT,CATSEGQGATNEKLFF
TRBJ1-6,NA,TRBV7-9,NA,TGTGCCAGCAGCTTGCCGGGGTTTACGGGATCACCCCTCCACTTT,CASSLPGFTGSPLHF
TRBJ1-1,NA,TRBV10-3,NA,TGTGCCATCAGTGAGACAACAACTGAAGCTTTCTTT,CAISETTTEAFF
TRBJ1-5,TRBD1,TRBV23-1,NA,TGCGCCAGCAGTCAATCGTCAGGGGGCTTTGGTCAGCCCCAGCATTTT,CASSQSSGGFGQPQHF
TRBJ2-1,NA,TRBV4-2,NA,TGTGCCAGCAGCCAGTCGATGAAGGCGGCTAGCTCCTACAATGAGCAGTTCTTC,CASSQSMKAASSYNEQFF
TRBJ1-5,TRBD1,TRBV6-8,NA,TGTGCCAGCAGCCGACAGGGGGCTTGCAATCAGCCCCAGCATTTT,CASSRQGACNQPQHF
TRBJ1-2,TRBD1,TRBV25-1,NA,TGTGCCAGCAGTGCCCGACAGGGGGCGAACTATGGCTACACCTTC,CASSARQGANYGYTF
TRBJ1-2,NA,TRBV19,NA,TGTGCCAGTAGTCCCAGCGGACACGGAGGGAACTATGGCTACACCTTC,CASSPSGHGGNYGYTF
TRBJ1-2,TRBD1,TRBV6-5,NA,TGTGCCAGCAGTTACCAACAGGGGCGGGCCTATGGCTACACCTTC,CASSYQQGRAYGYTF
TRBJ2-1,TRBD2,TRBV29-1,NA,TGCAGCGTTACCGAGCGGGGGGATAGCAATGAGCAGTTCTTC,CSVTERGDSNEQFF
TRBJ1-6,NA,TRBV12-3/TRBV12-4,NA,TGTGCCAGCAGCAGTACTAGATCGCCCCTCCACTTT,CASSSTRSPLHF
TRBJ1-1,NA,TRBV28,NA,TGTGCCAGCAATTCACGCAGGATGAACACTGAAGCTTTCTTT,CASNSRRMNTEAFF
TRBJ1-6,TRBD1,TRBV7-2,NA,TGTGCCAGCAGCTTACCTACGGGACAGAGCTCCTATAATTCACCCCTCCACTTT,CASSLPTGQSSYNSPLHF
TRBJ2-3,TRBD1,TRBV11-1,NA,TGTGCCAGCAGCTCCGGACAGGGGTATCCAGATACGCAGTATTTT,CASSSGQGYPDTQYF
TRBJ2-7,TRBD2,TRBV7-8,NA,TGTGCCAGCAGCTTAGCGAAACCGGGACTAGCGGCATCTCCTTACGAGCAGTACTTC,CASSLAKPGLAASPYEQYF